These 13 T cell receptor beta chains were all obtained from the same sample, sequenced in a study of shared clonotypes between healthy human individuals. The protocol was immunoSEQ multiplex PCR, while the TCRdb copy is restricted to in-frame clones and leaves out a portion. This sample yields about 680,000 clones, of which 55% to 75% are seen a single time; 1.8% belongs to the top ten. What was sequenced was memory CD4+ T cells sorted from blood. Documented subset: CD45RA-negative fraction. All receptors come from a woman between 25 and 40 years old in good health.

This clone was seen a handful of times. The CDR3 coding sequence is TGCGCCAGCAGCCAAGCTTTGGGGGTTCGCTACGAGCAGTACTTC. Amino acid sequence: CASSQALGVRYEQYF. This chain links TRBV4-1 with TRBJ2-7; D may match TRBD1 or TRBD2 (5 bases each). The germline gives CDR1 MGHRA, CDR2 YSYEKL. Between the trimmed V and J ends, which lost 1 base and 3 bases, there was a span of 13 bases. The CDR3 is 15 residues long.

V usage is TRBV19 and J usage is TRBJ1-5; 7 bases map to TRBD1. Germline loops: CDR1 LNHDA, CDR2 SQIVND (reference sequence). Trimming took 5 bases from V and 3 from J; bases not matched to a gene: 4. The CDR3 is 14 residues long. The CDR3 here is CASSDRDNNQPQHF. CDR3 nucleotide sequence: TGTGCCAGTAGTGACAGGGACAACAATCAGCCCCAGCATTTT.

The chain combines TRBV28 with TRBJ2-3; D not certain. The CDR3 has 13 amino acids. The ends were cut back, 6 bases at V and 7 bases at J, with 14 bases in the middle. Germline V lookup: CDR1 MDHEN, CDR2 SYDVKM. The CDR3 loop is CASSILPVNTQYF. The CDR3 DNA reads TGTGCCAGCAGCATCCTGCCTGTGAATACGCAGTATTTT.

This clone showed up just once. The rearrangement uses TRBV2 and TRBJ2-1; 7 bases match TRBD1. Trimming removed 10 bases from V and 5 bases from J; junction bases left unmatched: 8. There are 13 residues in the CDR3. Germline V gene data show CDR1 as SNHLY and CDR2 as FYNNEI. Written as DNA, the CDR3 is TGTGCCACCAAACAGGGGTACCACAATGAGCAGTTCTTC. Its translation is CATKQGYHNEQFF. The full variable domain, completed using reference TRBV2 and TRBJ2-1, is EPEVTQTPSHQVTQMGQEVILRCVPISNHLYFYWYRQILGQKVEFLVSFYNNEISEKSEIFDDQFSVERPDGSNFTLKIRSTKLEDSAMYFCATKQGYHNEQFFGPGTRLTVL.

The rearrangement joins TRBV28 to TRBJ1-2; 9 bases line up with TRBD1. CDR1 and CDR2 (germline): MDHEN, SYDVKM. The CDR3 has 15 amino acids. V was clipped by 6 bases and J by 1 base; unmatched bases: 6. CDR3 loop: CASRQGQGINYGYTF. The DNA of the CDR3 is TGTGCCAGCAGACAAGGACAGGGGATTAACTATGGCTACACCTTC.

CDR3 nucleotides: TGTGCCAGTAGTATAAACCTGGGACCCTACGAGCAGTACTTC. Amino acids: CASSINLGPYEQYF. V usage is TRBV19 and J usage is TRBJ2-7; D is tentatively TRBD1 or TRBD2 (5 bases each). The CDR3 is 14 residues long. V shed 2 bases and J shed 2 bases, with 10 bases lying between them. CDR1 and CDR2 from the germline V gene are LNHDA and SQIVND (reference sequence).

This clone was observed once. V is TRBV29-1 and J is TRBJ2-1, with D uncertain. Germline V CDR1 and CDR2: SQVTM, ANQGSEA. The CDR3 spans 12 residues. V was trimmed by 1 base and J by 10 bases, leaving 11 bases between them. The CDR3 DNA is TGCAGCGTTGAAGGCTTGTCGGACGAGCAGTTCTTC. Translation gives CSVEGLSDEQFF.

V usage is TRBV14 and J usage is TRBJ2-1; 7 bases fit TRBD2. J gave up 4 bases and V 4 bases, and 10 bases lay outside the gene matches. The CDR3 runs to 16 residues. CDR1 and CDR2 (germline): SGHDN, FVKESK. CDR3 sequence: CASSPLGREWYNEQFF. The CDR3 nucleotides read TGTGCCAGCAGCCCCCTAGGGCGGGAGTGGTACAATGAGCAGTTCTTC.

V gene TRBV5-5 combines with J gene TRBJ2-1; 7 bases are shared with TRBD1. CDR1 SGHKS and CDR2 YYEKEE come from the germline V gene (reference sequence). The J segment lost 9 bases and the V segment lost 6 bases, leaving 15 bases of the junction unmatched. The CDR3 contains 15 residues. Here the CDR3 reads CASNDDRVLVGEQFF. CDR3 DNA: TGTGCCAGCAACGACGACAGGGTCCTAGTGGGTGAGCAGTTCTTC. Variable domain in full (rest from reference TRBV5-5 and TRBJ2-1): DAGVTQSPTHLIKTRGQQVTLRCSPISGHKSVSWYQQVLGQGPQFIFQYYEKEERGRGNFPDRFSARQFPNYSSELNVNALLLGDSALYLCASNDDRVLVGEQFFGPGTRLTVL.

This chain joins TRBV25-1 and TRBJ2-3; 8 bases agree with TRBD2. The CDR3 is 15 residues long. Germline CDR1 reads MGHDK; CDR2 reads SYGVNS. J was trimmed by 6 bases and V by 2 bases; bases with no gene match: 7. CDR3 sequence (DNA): TGTGCCAGCAGTGAACCGGGACTAGTAACGGATACGCAGTATTTT. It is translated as CASSEPGLVTDTQYF.

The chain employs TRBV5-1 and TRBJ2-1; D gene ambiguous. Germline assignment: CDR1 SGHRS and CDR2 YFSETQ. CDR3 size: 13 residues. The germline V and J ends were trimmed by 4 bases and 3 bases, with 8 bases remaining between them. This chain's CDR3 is CASSPAVYNEQFF. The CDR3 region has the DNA TGCGCCAGCAGCCCTGCAGTCTACAATGAGCAGTTCTTC. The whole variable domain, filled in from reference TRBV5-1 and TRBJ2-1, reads KAGVTQTPRYLIKTRGQQVTLSCSPISGHRSVSWYQQTPGQGLQFLFEYFSETQRNKGNFPGRFSGRQFSNSRSEMNVSTLELGDSALYLCASSPAVYNEQFFGPGTRLTVL.

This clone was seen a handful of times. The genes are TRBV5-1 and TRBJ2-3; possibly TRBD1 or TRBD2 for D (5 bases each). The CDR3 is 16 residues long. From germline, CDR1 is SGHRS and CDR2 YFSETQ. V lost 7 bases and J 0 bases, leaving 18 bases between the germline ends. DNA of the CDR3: TGCGCCAGCTATGAGGGGAATCCCTCTAGCACAGATACGCAGTATTTT. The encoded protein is CASYEGNPSSTDTQYF.

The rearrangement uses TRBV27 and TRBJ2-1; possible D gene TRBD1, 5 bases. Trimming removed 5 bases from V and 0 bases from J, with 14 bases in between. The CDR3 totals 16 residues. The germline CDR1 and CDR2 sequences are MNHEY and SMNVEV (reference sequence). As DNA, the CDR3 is TGTGCCAGCAGTCCCCAGGGTCCGAGCTCCTACAATGAGCAGTTCTTC. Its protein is CASSPQGPSSYNEQFF.